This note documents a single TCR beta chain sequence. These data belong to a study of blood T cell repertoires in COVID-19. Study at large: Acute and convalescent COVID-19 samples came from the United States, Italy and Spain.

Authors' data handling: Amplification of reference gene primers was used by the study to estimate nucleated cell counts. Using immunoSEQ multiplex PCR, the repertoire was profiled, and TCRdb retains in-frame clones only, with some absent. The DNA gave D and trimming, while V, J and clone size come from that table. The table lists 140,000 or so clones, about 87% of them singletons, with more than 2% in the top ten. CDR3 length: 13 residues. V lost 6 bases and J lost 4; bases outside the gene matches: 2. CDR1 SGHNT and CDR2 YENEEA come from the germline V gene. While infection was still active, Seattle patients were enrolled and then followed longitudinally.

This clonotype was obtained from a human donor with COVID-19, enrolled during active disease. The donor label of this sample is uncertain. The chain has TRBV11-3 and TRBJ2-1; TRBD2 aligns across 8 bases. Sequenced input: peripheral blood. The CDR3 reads CASRSGRYNEQFF. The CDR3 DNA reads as TGTGCCAGCAGGAGCGGGAGATACAATGAGCAGTTCTTC. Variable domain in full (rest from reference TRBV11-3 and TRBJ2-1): EAGVVQSPRYKIIEKKQPVAFWCNPISGHNTLYWYLQNLGQGPELLIRYENEEAVDDSQLPKDRFSAERLKGVDSTLKIQPAELGDSAVYLCASRSGRYNEQFFGPGTRLTVL.